The text below deals with one T cell receptor beta chain. What it recognizes is unknown. Measured with immunoSEQ multiplex PCR; TCRdb has only the in-frame clones, and not every one. The table has approximately 120,000 clones, 85% to 90% seen once. These data come from a study of cytomegalovirus exposure and HLA in healthy donors. Study-level findings and limits: Despite most TCR sequences being rare, some public TCRs occurred in many donors. Specificity of a few CMV-associated chains for CMV antigens was verified in vitro. Both high specificity and high sensitivity reportedly marked the classifier's diagnosis of cytomegalovirus status.

The donors were in the roughly 120-subject validation cohort; that cohort was separate from the approximately 730-subject first cohort. Per germline, CDR1 MNHEY and CDR2 SMNVEV (reference sequence). Trimming pared 1 base from V and 5 bases from J, leaving 12 bases between. The CDR3 consists of 15 residues. The chain is built from TRBV27 and TRBJ2-1; D might be TRBD2 (6 bases). The sequence was collected from a woman aged 18-30 years in good health and CMV-seronegative. Sequencing was performed on PBMCs. The CDR3 loop reads CASSLWGEIHNEQFF. CDR3 nucleotide sequence: TGTGCCAGCAGTTTATGGGGGGAGATACACAATGAGCAGTTCTTC.